The rows below give T cell receptor beta chains drawn from one sample of a study of Ad26.COV2.S vaccination and SARS-CoV-2 variants. Some clones are missing from TCRdb's copy, which holds only in-frame ones; the method was immunoSEQ multiplex PCR. The sample lists 410,000 or so clones, roughly 90% seen once, with more than 1.5% in the top ten. This specimen consisted of peripheral blood, obtained in a trial of Ad26.COV2.S vaccine versus placebo. The receptors were sampled from a person aged 18-60 years who received the Ad26.COV2.S COVID-19 vaccine or a placebo. CDR3s leave out the opening cysteine and the closing phenylalanine or tryptophan.

>TRBJ2-1|TRBV30
AWRFYNEQF
>TRBJ2-3|TRBV3-1/TRBV3-2
ASSQMPRGRGAPLDTQY
>TRBJ1-5|TRBV6-5
ASRTGFNQPQH
>TRBJ1-1|TRBV9
ASSRHVGPNTEAF
>TRBJ1-1|TRBV19
ASSIGQRGFTEAF
>TRBJ2-5|TRBV29-1
SVPQETQY
>TRBJ2-1|TRBV5-1
ASSSGGGSNEQF
>TRBJ2-7|TRBV28
ASSSRTGLAYEQY
>TRBJ2-3|TRBV11-2
ATSGSGPNLGADTQY
>TRBJ2-2|TRBV7-6
ASSLSGGELF
>TRBJ1-3|TRBV7-9
ASSPREPGNTIY
>TRBJ2-4|TRBV7-2
ASSGIGQGGDIQY
>TRBJ2-1|TRBV2
ASRGTIGYNEQF
>TRBJ2-7|TRBV7-9
ASRRNGTGGYEQY
>TRBJ1-4|TRBV4-1
ASSQGRLEKLF
>TRBJ2-7|TRBV7-2
ASSLAAQGGIEQY
>TRBJ2-7|TRBV7-9
ASSSGDRRGEQY
>TRBJ2-5|TRBV6-1
ASSERGSGETQY
>TRBJ2-5|TRBV7-8
ASSSERDKTMETQY
>TRBJ2-7|TRBV18
ASSRDTSSYEQY
>TRBJ2-7|TRBV30
AWTVTSPPYEQY
>TRBJ2-6|TRBV7-8
ASRRGWPSGANVLT
>TRBJ1-1|TRBV19
ASRTGGWNTEAF
>TRBJ2-3|TRBV9
ASSAEGATDTQY
>TRBJ2-3|TRBV11-2
ASSLGSGGPPPDTQY
>TRBJ2-7|TRBV3-1/TRBV3-2
AKGQVPYEQY
>TRBJ1-2|TRBV5-1
ASSREGGQGDGYT
>TRBJ1-1|TRBV19
ASSIWATGTEAF
>TRBJ2-1|TRBV9
ASSVLAGGPGEQF
>TRBJ1-2|TRBV11-2
ASSLAGQVNYGYT
>TRBJ2-5|TRBV5-1
ASTVRETQY
>TRBJ2-3|TRBV6-5
ASRVTGSTDTQY
>TRBJ2-2|TRBV9
ASSVSPNTGELF
>TRBJ1-2|TRBV19
ASSSPGVNYGYT
>TRBJ1-2|TRBV29-1
SVYRDSQIYGYT
>TRBJ1-4|TRBV6-1
ASSEEQANEKLF
>TRBJ2-7|TRBV27
ASSLSAPAGYEQY
>TRBJ1-2|TRBV30
AWSPGHGYT
>TRBJ2-2|TRBV2
ASRGENTGELF
>TRBJ1-5|TRBV18
ASSPGPNQPQH
>TRBJ1-1|TRBV5-4
ASSLDWNTEAF
>TRBJ2-7|TRBV10-1
ASSSSGEQY
>TRBJ2-7|TRBV7-9
ASSPLAGRGEQY
>TRBJ1-4|TRBV3-1/TRBV3-2
ASSQFGEKLF
>TRBJ2-2|TRBV28
ASSRVYTGELF
>TRBJ2-7|TRBV4-1
ASSRPGVSYEQY
>TRBJ1-2|TRBV4-1
ASSPLFDNPISYT
>TRBJ1-1|TRBV27
ASSSINTEAF
>TRBJ1-5|TRBV19
ASSTSDRVVPQH